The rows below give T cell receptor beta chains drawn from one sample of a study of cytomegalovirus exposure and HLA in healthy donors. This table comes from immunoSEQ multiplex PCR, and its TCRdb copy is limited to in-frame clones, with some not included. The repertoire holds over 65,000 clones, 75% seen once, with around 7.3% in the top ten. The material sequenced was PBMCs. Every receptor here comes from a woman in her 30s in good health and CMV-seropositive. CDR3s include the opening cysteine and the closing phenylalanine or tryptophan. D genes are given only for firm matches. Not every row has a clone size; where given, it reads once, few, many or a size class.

CASSSRLAGRETQYF | TGTGCCAGCAGCTCCAGACTAGCGGGACGAGAGACCCAGTACTTC | TRBJ2-5 | TRBD2 | TRBV7-8 | - | 15
CASGEGGTGEKLFF | TGTGCCAGCGGGGAAGGGGGTACGGGTGAAAAACTGTTTTTT | TRBJ1-4 | - | TRBV28 | - | 14
CASSLGQAYTDTQYF | TGTGCCAGCAGTTTAGGGCAGGCCTACACAGATACGCAGTATTTT | TRBJ2-3 | - | TRBV27 | - | 15
CSLRPGLHTDTQYF | TGCAGCCTTCGGCCGGGACTACACACAGATACGCAGTATTTT | TRBJ2-3 | TRBD2 | TRBV29-1 | - | 14
CASALANEQFF | TGTGCTAGTGCCCTAGCTAATGAGCAGTTCTTC | TRBJ2-1 | - | TRBV12-5 | - | 11
CASSLRLAGNTGELFF | TGTGCCAGCAGCTTAAGACTAGCGGGAAACACCGGGGAGCTGTTTTTT | TRBJ2-2 | TRBD2 | TRBV11-3 | - | 16
CASSPRTGSGELFF | TGCGCCAGCAGCCCAAGGACAGGGTCCGGGGAGCTGTTTTTT | TRBJ2-2 | TRBD1 | TRBV5-1 | few | 14
CASSLGTGYSPLHF | TGTGCCAGCAGTTTAGGGACAGGGTATTCACCCCTCCACTTT | TRBJ1-6 | TRBD1 | TRBV28 | - | 14
CASSPRGLNTEAFF | TGTGCCAGCAGCCCGAGGGGGTTGAACACTGAAGCTTTCTTT | TRBJ1-1 | - | TRBV11-2 | - | 14
CASSLGLRDTEAFF | TGTGCCAGCAGCTTGGGACTCCGGGATACTGAAGCTTTCTTT | TRBJ1-1 | - | TRBV5-8 | once | 14
CASSHYSEKLFF | TGTGCCAGCAGCCATTACAGCGAAAAACTGTTTTTT | TRBJ1-4 | - | TRBV14 | - | 12
CASSQGGLAGDTDTQYF | TGTGCCAGCAGCCAAGGGGGGCTAGCGGGGGACACAGATACGCAGTATTTT | TRBJ2-3 | TRBD2 | TRBV4-2 | - | 17
CASSLPTVPYEQYF | TGTGCCAGCAGTTTACCGACAGTTCCCTACGAGCAGTACTTC | TRBJ2-7 | - | TRBV28 | few | 14
CASRYAGKQYF | TGTGCCAGCCGCTATGCGGGGAAGCAGTACTTC | TRBJ2-7 | - | TRBV7-2 | - | 11
CASSRIPAGTSGRALADNEQFF | TGTGCCAGCAGCCGCATCCCCGCCGGGACTAGCGGGAGGGCTCTAGCCGACAATGAGCAGTTCTTC | TRBJ2-1 | TRBD2 | TRBV14 | - | 22
CASRETGNNYGYTF | TGCGCCAGCAGGGAGACAGGGAATAACTATGGCTACACCTTC | TRBJ1-2 | TRBD1 | TRBV10-2 | - | 14
CASSSLAGGPSDTQYF | TGCGCCAGCAGCTCGCTAGCGGGAGGGCCATCAGATACGCAGTATTTT | TRBJ2-3 | TRBD2 | TRBV5-1 | once | 16
CASSSGQDPLITTFF | TGTGCCAGCAGCTCTGGACAGGATCCGCTGATCACGACTTTCTTT | TRBJ1-1 | TRBD1 | TRBV5-8 | - | 15
CASSYGDPLNTEAFF | TGTGCCAGCAGTTACGGAGACCCTTTGAACACTGAAGCTTTCTTT | TRBJ1-1 | - | TRBV6-5 | - | 15
CASSLSTGPGEQYF | TGTGCCAGCAGCTTGTCGACAGGGCCAGGCGAGCAGTACTTC | TRBJ2-7 | TRBD1 | TRBV7-2 | - | 14
CASSPRGPDRGNYNEQFF | TGTGCCAGCAGCCCGAGGGGCCCTGACAGGGGGAATTACAATGAGCAGTTCTTC | TRBJ2-1 | TRBD1 | TRBV7-4 | - | 18
CASSERGYEQYF | TGTGCCAGCAGTGAACGAGGTTACGAGCAGTACTTC | TRBJ2-7 | - | TRBV6-1 | - | 12
CAAGRNEYEQYF | TGTGCCGCCGGGAGAAATGAATACGAGCAGTACTTC | TRBJ2-7 | - | TRBV7-2 | once | 12
CASSAGRNTEAFF | TGTGCCAGCAGTGCGGGACGGAACACTGAAGCTTTCTTT | TRBJ1-1 | - | TRBV5-6 | - | 13
CASSPGRGLLEEKLFF | TGTGCCAGCAGCCCTGGGCGGGGTCTTCTGGAGGAAAAACTGTTTTTT | TRBJ1-4 | - | TRBV7-6 | - | 16
CASSLGTGGYGYTF | TGTGCCAGCAGCCTAGGGACAGGGGGCTATGGCTACACCTTC | TRBJ1-2 | TRBD1 | TRBV7-3 | - | 14
CASSEERVYGYTF | TGTGCCAGCAGTGAAGAACGGGTTTATGGCTACACCTTC | TRBJ1-2 | - | TRBV6-1 | - | 13
CASRQGLADSTDTQYF | TGCGCCAGCAGACAGGGACTAGCGGATAGCACAGATACGCAGTATTTT | TRBJ2-3 | TRBD2 | TRBV5-1 | - | 16